The 13 T cell receptor beta chains in this list originate from one sample, sequenced in a study of technical replicates of blood from several donors. Assay: immunoSEQ multiplex PCR; the TCRdb copy retains only in-frame clones and omits some. The sample includes tens of thousands of clones, 91% of them seen just once. Material: T cells isolated from PBMCs. The receptors were gathered from a human donor in good health. Some clones in this sample may be carry-over from other donors' samples.

The chain uses TRBV7-3 and TRBJ2-3, with 9 bases fitting TRBD1. Losses at the gene ends were 5 bases for V and 3 bases for J; bases not matched to a gene: 3. CDR3 size: 14 residues. Germline loops: CDR1 SGHTA, CDR2 FQGTGA. The CDR3 coding sequence is TGTGCCAGCAGCCCGACAGGGGGGACAGATACGCAGTATTTT. This encodes CASSPTGGTDTQYF.

V gene TRBV11-1 combines with J gene TRBJ2-7; 13 nucleotides align to TRBD2. CDR3 length: 18 residues. In germline, CDR1 is SGHAT, CDR2 FQDESV (reference sequence). The V gene end was trimmed by 5 bases and the J gene end by 6 bases; junction bases not matched to a gene: 16. CDR3 bases: TGTGCCAGCAGCGACCCCCGACTAGCGGGAGGCCGGCTCGGCGAGCAGTACTTC. Encoded protein: CASSDPRLAGGRLGEQYF.

The CDR3 DNA reads TGTGCCAGCAAACGAACAGGGTCCTACGAGCAGTACTTC. Translated, it gives CASKRTGSYEQYF. The chain links TRBV5-5 to TRBJ2-7; D is perhaps TRBD1 (6 bases). Trimming left V 6 bases short and J 1 base short, with 11 bases between. Looked up from germline, CDR1 is SGHKS and CDR2 is YYEKEE (reference sequence). The CDR3 covers 13 residues.

This clone was seen only a few times. The chain employs TRBV27 and TRBJ1-1; D might be TRBD1 (6 bases). Deletions cut 3 bases from V and 2 bases from J, with 10 bases between. CDR1 is MNHEY, CDR2 SMNVEV, per germline (reference sequence). The CDR3 loop spans 14 amino acids. CDR3 protein: CASSLRTVNTEAFF. In DNA form, the CDR3 reads TGTGCCAGCAGTTTGAGGACAGTCAACACTGAAGCTTTCTTT.

The chain has TRBV29-1 and TRBJ2-1; 11 positions agree with TRBD2. V lost 6 bases to trimming and J lost 6 bases; unmatched junction nucleotides: 7. CDR3 length: 14 residues. Per the germline V gene, CDR1 is SQVTM and CDR2 is ANQGSEA. DNA of the CDR3: TGCAGCGTAACTAGCGGGGGTTCACCCAATGAGCAGTTCTTC. Translation: CSVTSGGSPNEQFF.

The V gene is TRBV29-1, the J gene TRBJ2-1, with 8 positions matching TRBD2. CDR1 SQVTM and CDR2 ANQGSEA come from the germline V gene. Trimming at V came to 4 bases and at J to 1 base, leaving 6 bases not matched to a gene. The CDR3 loop spans 15 amino acids. For the CDR3, the DNA is TGCAGCGTTGTTGAGCGGGAGCTGTCCTACAATGAGCAGTTCTTC. This gives the protein CSVVERELSYNEQFF.

The rearrangement uses TRBV27 and TRBJ2-5, with D perhaps matching TRBD1 (6 bases). Per the germline V gene, CDR1 is MNHEY and CDR2 is SMNVEV (reference sequence). Trimming removed 5 bases at V and 4 bases at J, with 11 bases between. This CDR3 is 13 amino acids long. CDR3: CASSQGGGETQYF. The CDR3 bases are TGTGCCAGCAGTCAAGGGGGTGGAGAGACCCAGTACTTC.

The V and J genes are TRBV7-8 and TRBJ1-3; D gene uncertain. Trimming took 3 bases from V and 8 from J, leaving 14 bases between them. This CDR3 has 14 residues. Per the germline V gene, CDR1 is SGHVS and CDR2 is FQNEAQ. CDR3 sequence (DNA): TGTGCCAGCAGCTTTGGTACAAGGGAGTACACCATATATTTT. Translation: CASSFGTREYTIYF.

The V and J genes are TRBV7-2 and TRBJ2-3; TRBD2 matches 12 bases. The V and J ends lost 2 bases and 2 bases, in that order; junction bases with no gene match: 5. The V gene's germline CDR1 is SGHTA and CDR2 FQGNSA. The CDR3 consists of 17 residues. In DNA, the CDR3 is TGTGCCAGCAGCTTACAGACTAGCGGGAGTCTCACAGATACGCAGTATTTT. Its protein product is CASSLQTSGSLTDTQYF.

The chain joins TRBV21-1 to TRBJ1-2. TRBV21-1 is an annotated pseudogene. The CDR3 is 12 residues long. CDR3 DNA sequence: TGTGCCAGCAGCAAACCGCCTAATGGCTACACCTTC. Residues: CASSKPPNGYTF.

This clone has just one count. The V and J genes are TRBV5-1 and TRBJ2-3; 9 bases match TRBD1. From germline, CDR1 is SGHRS and CDR2 YFSETQ. This CDR3 contains 17 residues. The V gene end was trimmed by 4 bases and the J gene end by 4 bases; junction bases not matched to a gene: 13. Written as DNA, the CDR3 is TGCGCCAGCAGCCGGGCCAGGGACAGGGCTTTTGCAGATACGCAGTATTTT. The encoded protein is CASSRARDRAFADTQYF.

This clone was detected a few times. This chain links TRBV7-8 with TRBJ2-2; 8 bases are shared with TRBD1. The germline V gene encodes CDR1 SGHVS and CDR2 FQNEAQ. V lost 5 bases to trimming and J lost 5 bases; unmatched junction nucleotides: 13. This CDR3 has 17 amino acids. The CDR3 loop reads CASSPGSGQGRTGELFF. Here the CDR3 DNA reads TGTGCCAGCAGCCCAGGAAGCGGACAGGGTAGAACCGGGGAGCTGTTTTTT.

This rearrangement joins TRBV4-1 to TRBJ2-7, with 11 bases aligning to TRBD2. The CDR3 extends over 14 amino acids. With 1 base clipped from V and 4 bases from J, the junction kept 0 bases outside the gene matches. The germline V gene encodes CDR1 MGHRA and CDR2 YSYEKL. CDR3 residues: CASSQGTSGYEQYF. The CDR3 DNA is TGCGCCAGCAGCCAAGGGACTAGCGGGTACGAGCAGTACTTC.